The 11 T cell receptor beta chains listed next were all sequenced from one sample in a study of T cell repertoires in cytomegalovirus infection. TCRdb processed the reads anew with MiXCR; each CDR3 protein has one entry. The sample lists under 150,000 distinct CDR3 sequences; 7.5% to 9% were seen once. Sequenced: PBMCs. These receptors all come from a human donor in good health (CMV status not recorded). Some clones in this sample may be carry-over from other donors' samples.

This clonotype was picked up a small number of times. V usage is TRBV3-1 and J usage is TRBJ1-1; tentatively, D is TRBD1 (6 bases). The CDR3 sequence is 14 residues long. Trimming pared 2 bases from V and 6 bases from J, leaving 13 bases between. Germline loops: CDR1 LGHDT, CDR2 YNNKEL (reference sequence). The CDR3 nucleotides read TGTGCCAGCAGCCAAAGGGGGGTGAGGGCTGAAGCTTTCTTT. Translated: CASSQRGVRAEAFF.

The table lists this clonotype with a few counts. For the CDR3, the DNA is TGTGCCAGCAGCCTCAGACCGGGACAGGCCCCCTTCTCTGGGGCCAACGTCCTGACTTTC. Its translation: CASSLRPGQAPFSGANVLTF. V usage is TRBV5-5 and J usage is TRBJ2-6; 8 nucleotides align to TRBD1. Germline assignment: CDR1 SGHKS and CDR2 YYEKEE (reference sequence). CDR3 size: 20 residues. V lost 4 bases to trimming and J lost 0 bases; unmatched junction nucleotides: 15.

This clonotype was seen repeatedly, ten times or more. The chain links TRBV19 to TRBJ2-1, with 13 nucleotides matching TRBD2. Germline CDR1 and CDR2: LNHDA and SQIVND (reference sequence). After removal of 6 bases from V and 5 bases from J, the junction contained 10 bases not matched to a gene. The CDR3 is made up of 17 amino acids. The CDR3 sequence is CASSLRLAGGRHNEQFF. CDR3 DNA: TGTGCCAGTAGCCTTCGACTAGCGGGGGGCCGCCACAATGAGCAGTTCTTC.

At least ten counts were recorded for this clonotype. V usage is TRBV12-3 or TRBV12-4 and J usage is TRBJ1-5; no reliable D call. The CDR3 sequence is 14 residues long. The V end was cut by 7 bases, the J end by 0 bases, with 10 bases between. CDR3 region: CASTDLYSNQPQHF. The CDR3 bases are TGTGCCAGCACGGACCTATATAGCAATCAGCCCCAGCATTTT.

Only a few counts were recorded for this clonotype. The chain has TRBV6-6 and TRBJ1-3, with D possibly TRBD1 on 5 matching bases. The CDR3 covers 17 residues. Germline CDR1 and CDR2: MNHNY and SVGAGI (reference sequence). Trimming shortened V by 0 bases and J by 0 bases, and 12 bases separated the two germline ends. The CDR3 loop is CASSYSAGITSGNTIYF. The DNA of the CDR3 is TGTGCCAGCAGTTACTCTGCAGGGATTACCTCTGGAAACACCATATATTTT.

V usage is TRBV2 and J usage is TRBJ2-7; TRBD1 aligns across 8 bases. Per germline, CDR1 SNHLY and CDR2 FYNNEI. This CDR3 is 14 amino acids long. Trimming took 5 bases from V and 4 from J; bases not matched to a gene: 7. The DNA for the CDR3 is TGTGCCAGCAGTCCTCCCGGACAGGGTTACGAGCAGTACTTC. This gives the protein CASSPPGQGYEQYF.

This clonotype has just a few counts. The chain has TRBV25-1 and TRBJ2-5; TRBD2 might be the D (6 bases). The V and J ends lost 2 bases and 5 bases respectively, with 15 bases between them. The germline V gene has CDR1 MGHDK and CDR2 SYGVNS. The CDR3 is 15 amino acids. The CDR3 is CASSEVRGQLETQYF. CDR3 DNA sequence: TGTGCCAGCAGTGAAGTGCGGGGCCAGTTGGAGACCCAGTACTTC.

The table lists this clonotype with a few counts. This chain uses TRBV5-1 with TRBJ1-3; D is perhaps TRBD1 (5 bases). From germline, CDR1 is SGHRS and CDR2 YFSETQ. V was cut by 0 bases and J by 3 bases, with 10 bases left in between. This CDR3 is 15 amino acids long. CDR3 residues: CASSLESGYGNTIYF. The CDR3 nucleotides read TGCGCCAGCAGCTTGGAGTCAGGGTATGGAAACACCATATATTTT.

This clonotype showed up many times. The gene calls are TRBV7-3 and TRBJ2-1; no definite D call. CDR3 length: 15 amino acids. Germline V lookup: CDR1 SGHTA, CDR2 FQGTGA. The V and J ends lost 2 bases and 5 bases respectively, with 13 bases between them. The CDR3 region is CASSLGLPSNNEQFF. CDR3 DNA: TGTGCCAGCAGCTTAGGGCTGCCTTCGAACAATGAGCAGTTCTTC.

In its sample, this clonotype was seen many times. V and J are TRBV19 and TRBJ1-2; 8 nucleotides align to TRBD1. Germline V gene sequence: CDR1 LNHDA, CDR2 SQIVND (reference sequence). The CDR3 contains 15 residues. The V segment lost 5 bases and the J segment 5 bases; nucleotides outside the gene matches: 10. In DNA, the CDR3 is TGTGCCAGTAGTGTCGGGACAGGATCCTCGTATGGCTACACCTTC. This gives the protein CASSVGTGSSYGYTF.

This clonotype occurred a few times. The chain joins TRBV5-1 to TRBJ2-1, with D uncertain. There are 13 residues in the CDR3. V dropped 5 bases and J dropped 4 bases, with 10 bases sitting between them. In germline, CDR1 is SGHRS, CDR2 YFSETQ. The CDR3 loop is CASSGGTYNEQFF. DNA of the CDR3: TGCGCCAGCAGTGGCGGCACGTACAATGAGCAGTTCTTC.